This TCR beta chain was profiled in a study of ipilimumab plus nivolumab after autologous stem cell transplantation. Overall study results and limits: Per the authors, repertoire, Treg and microbiota data justify further study.

Starting 14 to 28 days after autologous transplant, ipilimumab 1 mg/kg was given. The data were produced by immunoSEQ multiplex PCR, yet TCRdb's version contains in-frame clones alone and is incomplete. This table has tens of thousands of clones, around 93% appearing once. The CDR3 is 15 amino acids. V lost 4 bases, J lost 0 bases, and 4 bases stayed unmatched. Germline-derived CDR1 and CDR2 are MGHRA and YSYEKL. As concerns this clone: Its target is unknown.

The TCR comes from a male donor with multiple myeloma. The chain employs TRBV4-1 and TRBJ1-2; 8 bases fit TRBD1. Source: PBMCs, taken in a trial of ipilimumab plus nivolumab as post-transplant consolidation. Here the CDR3 reads CASSLDRVTNYGYTF. The CDR3 DNA follows: TGCGCCAGCAGCCTGGACAGGGTTACTAACTATGGCTACACCTTC.